These T cell receptor beta chains were read from a single sample in a study of T-cell memory formation after mild COVID-19. TCRdb re-called the 5' RACE reads with MiXCR, one entry per CDR3 protein. Of fewer than 550,000 distinct CDR3 sequences in the sample, 20% are singletons; the top ten hold around 9.2%. Material for sequencing was PBMCs or a T cell subset sorted from them (not recorded which). These receptors were collected from an adult woman who had mild COVID-19 (a few samples of this study predate the infection). Cell type and time point are not known. CDR3s include the opening cysteine and the closing phenylalanine or tryptophan. A D gene is named only where the DNA matches it firmly. Size tells how often a clone was seen (once, few, many) or the class of an expanded clone, and some rows leave it out.

V	J	size	D	DNA	CDR3
TRBV9	TRBJ2-2	few	NA	TGTGCCAGCACGGACGCGAACACCGGGGAGCTGTTTTTT	CASTDANTGELFF
TRBV29-1	TRBJ2-7	few	TRBD1	TGCAGCGTTTCAGGGGGACGCAACGAGCAGTACTTC	CSVSGGRNEQYF
TRBV6-4	TRBJ2-6	few	NA	TGTGCGAGAATGCACAGGGACGACTCTGGGGCCAACGTCCTGACTTTC	CARMHRDDSGANVLTF
TRBV5-1	TRBJ2-2	few	NA	TGCGCCAGCAGCACCCGGACAGACACCGGGGAGCTGTTTTTT	CASSTRTDTGELFF
TRBV4-2	TRBJ2-1	NA	TRBD2	TGTGCCAGCAGCCATGCGAGACTAGCCGAGGGTGGCGATGAGCAGTTCTTC	CASSHARLAEGGDEQFF
TRBV24-1	TRBJ2-7	few	TRBD2	TGTGCCACCAGTGATCGGACTAGCGGGGACGACGAGCAGTACTTC	CATSDRTSGDDEQYF
TRBV7-8	TRBJ2-1	once	NA	TGTGCCAGCAGCCAATCGCCGGCCTACAATGAGCAGTTCTTC	CASSQSPAYNEQFF
TRBV7-3	TRBJ2-1	few	NA	TGTGCCAGCAGCTCCCTAGGCGGGCCCAGCTCCTACAATGAGCAGTTCTTC	CASSSLGGPSSYNEQFF
TRBV24-1	TRBJ2-2	NA	NA	TGTGCCACCAGTGTCGGACGGATGAACACCGGGGAGCTGTTTTTT	CATSVGRMNTGELFF
TRBV29-1	TRBJ1-2	NA	NA	TGCAGCGCCCGCGACGGATCCAACTATGGCTACACCTTC	CSARDGSNYGYTF
TRBV11-2	TRBJ2-5	NA	NA	TGTGCCAGCAGCTTAGATCCCTCGAGGCCTTCGGTGCGGGACAGAGCAAGAGATCGGAAGGCCCAGTACTTC	CASSLDPSRPSVRDRARDRKAQYF
TRBV7-6	TRBJ1-5	NA	NA	TGTGCCAGCAGCTCTCCGGGAGGCTGGTGCAATCAGCCCCAGCATTTT	CASSSPGGWCNQPQHF
TRBV9	TRBJ2-3	NA	TRBD2	TGTGCCAGCAGCGTCGCCAGACTAGCGGGAGAGTCCCCAGATACGCAGTATTTT	CASSVARLAGESPDTQYF
TRBV7-9	TRBJ2-7	few	TRBD1	TGTGCCAGCAGCTTAGCCGACTACAGGGGCCCGACAGGGCAGTACGAGCAGTACTTC	CASSLADYRGPTGQYEQYF
TRBV6-5	TRBJ1-2	few	TRBD1	TGTGCCAGCAGTCCGGGACAGGGGGCCGCTGGCTACACCTTC	CASSPGQGAAGYTF
TRBV5-6	TRBJ2-7	few	TRBD2	TGTGCCAGCAGCCGAGCGGGGGGCCGATACGAGCAGTACTTC	CASSRAGGRYEQYF
TRBV20-1	TRBJ1-5	NA	NA	TGCAGTGCTCCTAGGGACGCAAATAGCAATCAGCCCCAGCATTTT	CSAPRDANSNQPQHF
TRBV20-1	TRBJ2-7	few	TRBD2	TGCAGTGCTAGTCCGGGACTAGCGGACGAGCAGTACTTC	CSASPGLADEQYF
TRBV7-9	TRBJ2-1	many	NA	TGTGCCAGCAGCCCCGGACAGTTGAATGAGCAGTTCTTC	CASSPGQLNEQFF
TRBV5-1	TRBJ1-1	many	NA	TGCGCCAGCAGCTTGGCTCTGGGCTCAGGAGCTTTCTTT	CASSLALGSGAFF
TRBV3-1	TRBJ2-5	many	TRBD2	TGTGCCAGCAGCTCCGGTTCTAGCGGGGCCCAAGAGACCCAGTACTTC	CASSSGSSGAQETQYF
TRBV7-8	TRBJ2-5	few	TRBD2	TGTGCCAGCAGCCCCGGGGTCGGGAGGAGAGAGACCCAGTACTTC	CASSPGVGRRETQYF
TRBV7-9	TRBJ1-6	few	NA	TGTGCCAGCAGACATTCACTCGGCGATTCACCCCTCCACTTT	CASRHSLGDSPLHF
TRBV27	TRBJ2-7	NA	NA	TGTGCCAGCAGCTTTGGCGGGATCTTTTTAGGGGAGCAGTACTTC	CASSFGGIFLGEQYF
TRBV15	TRBJ2-1	NA	NA	TGTGCCACCAGCAGTGGTGGAGCCAGCAATGAGCAGTTCTTC	CATSSGGASNEQFF
TRBV7-2	TRBJ2-5	NA	NA	TGTGCCAGCAGCTTAGCGTTTACGTTGGAGACCCAGTACTTC	CASSLAFTLETQYF
TRBV7-9	TRBJ2-3	few	NA	TGTGCCAGCAGCTCCTCGGCGGGGCAGGGTCGCACAGATACGCAGTATTTT	CASSSSAGQGRTDTQYF
TRBV20-1	TRBJ2-7	NA	TRBD1	TGCAGTGCGCCGGGACAGGGTAACATCGGGAACGAGCAGTACTTC	CSAPGQGNIGNEQYF
TRBV12-3/TRBV12-4	TRBJ2-5	NA	TRBD1	TGTGCCAGCAGCAGACAGGGGGCGAGTGAGACCCAGTACTTC	CASSRQGASETQYF
TRBV29-1	TRBJ2-7	few	NA	TGCAGCGTTGACGTACTCAACGAGCAGTACTTC	CSVDVLNEQYF
TRBV12-3/TRBV12-4	TRBJ1-2	NA	TRBD1	TGTGCCAGCAGTCCTGACAGGGCTTGGAACACCTTC	CASSPDRAWNTF
TRBV20-1	TRBJ2-5	few	TRBD2	TGCAGTGCCTCCCTCAGCGGGGGCCAAGAGACCCAGTACTTC	CSASLSGGQETQYF
TRBV5-1	TRBJ2-5	many	NA	TGCGCCAGCAGCTTTCAGGGGCGAGAGACCCAGTACTTC	CASSFQGRETQYF
TRBV20-1	TRBJ2-4	few	TRBD2	TGCAGTGCCGCCGGGACTAGCGGTCTAGCCAAAAACATTCAGTACTTC	CSAAGTSGLAKNIQYF
TRBV29-1	TRBJ2-2	NA	NA	TGCAGCGTTGAATCGGGACTTCTGAACACCGGGGAGCTGTTTTTT	CSVESGLLNTGELFF
TRBV12-3/TRBV12-4	TRBJ2-1	NA	TRBD1	TGTGCCAGCAGTGGACAGGAGATGGCCTACAATGAGCAGTTCTTC	CASSGQEMAYNEQFF
TRBV7-6	TRBJ2-1	few	NA	TGTGCCAGCAGCTTAGAATCAAGCAATGAGCAGTTCTTC	CASSLESSNEQFF
TRBV24-1	TRBJ2-2	NA	NA	TGTGCCACCAGTGACGCAGGGGCCAGCACCGGGGAGCTGTTTTTT	CATSDAGASTGELFF
TRBV25-1	TRBJ1-6	few	TRBD1	TGTGCCAGCAGTGAACCTGGACAGGGTACGTCACCCCTCCACTTT	CASSEPGQGTSPLHF
TRBV6-8	TRBJ2-5	NA	NA	TGTGCCAGCAGTTCTACCAAAGGGCATCAAGAGACCCAGTACTTC	CASSSTKGHQETQYF
TRBV3-1	TRBJ2-2	NA	NA	TGTGCCAGCGGGCCTAGTGGCGGGGAGCTGTTTTTT	CASGPSGGELFF
TRBV12-3/TRBV12-4	TRBJ1-1	few	TRBD1	TGTGCCAGCAGCGCCGGGACAGGGGCCCGTGGCACTGAAGCTTTCTTT	CASSAGTGARGTEAFF
TRBV7-9	TRBJ1-5	NA	NA	TGTGCCAGCAGCCCAGATCCCCAGCCCCAGCATTTT	CASSPDPQPQHF
TRBV11-2	TRBJ1-4	few	NA	TGTGCCAGCAGCTTAGCTTCTTGGCAGGGTGGTGAAAAACTGTTTTTT	CASSLASWQGGEKLFF
TRBV5-6	TRBJ2-1	few	TRBD2	TGTGCCAGCAGAGTCCCGGGGGGGTTAGTGCAGTTCTTC	CASRVPGGLVQFF
TRBV6-2/TRBV6-3	TRBJ2-3	few	TRBD1	TGTGCCAGCAGTCAAGGGACAGTTCCTTACACAGATACGCAGTATTTT	CASSQGTVPYTDTQYF
TRBV6-2/TRBV6-3	TRBJ1-1	NA	NA	TGTGCCAGCAGTTTGACCCTTGGGACCTCTCGGACGACTTTCTTT	CASSLTLGTSRTTFF
TRBV7-9	TRBJ2-1	NA	NA	TGTGCCAGCAGCTCTAGCCGACCCTACAATGAGCAGTTCTTC	CASSSSRPYNEQFF
TRBV9	TRBJ2-4	few	NA	TGTGCCAGCAGCGCCCAAACGGGACACCGTGAGATGTACTTC	CASSAQTGHREMYF
TRBV6-5	TRBJ2-4	NA	NA	TGTGCCAGCAGTCCCTTACGGGGGAGACATAAAGCCAAAAACATTCAGTACTTC	CASSPLRGRHKAKNIQYF
TRBV2	TRBJ1-2	NA	NA	TGTGCCAGCAGTGAGCAACAGAGCGGGAGCTATGGCTACACCTTC	CASSEQQSGSYGYTF
TRBV6-5	TRBJ2-7	few	NA	TGTGCCAGCAGCCGCCGGGACACGAGTTACTCCTACGAGCAGTACTTC	CASSRRDTSYSYEQYF
TRBV30	TRBJ2-1	few	TRBD2	TGTGCCTGGAGCTACGGGGGGGCCAGTGAGCAGTTCTTC	CAWSYGGASEQFF
TRBV12-3/TRBV12-4	TRBJ1-4	NA	NA	TGTGCCAGCATTAGAGGGGGGACAACTAATGAAAAACTGTTTTTT	CASIRGGTTNEKLFF